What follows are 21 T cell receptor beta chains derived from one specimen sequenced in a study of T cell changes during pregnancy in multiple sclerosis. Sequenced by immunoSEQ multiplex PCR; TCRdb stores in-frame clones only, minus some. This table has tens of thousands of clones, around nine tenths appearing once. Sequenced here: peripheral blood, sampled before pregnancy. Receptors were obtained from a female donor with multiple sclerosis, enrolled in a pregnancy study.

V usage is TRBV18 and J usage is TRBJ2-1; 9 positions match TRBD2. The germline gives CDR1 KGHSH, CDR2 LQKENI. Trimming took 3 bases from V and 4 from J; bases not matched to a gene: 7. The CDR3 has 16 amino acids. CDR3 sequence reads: CASSPRGSGSYNEQFF. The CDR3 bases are TGTGCCAGCTCACCCCGAGGTAGCGGGAGTTACAATGAGCAGTTCTTC.

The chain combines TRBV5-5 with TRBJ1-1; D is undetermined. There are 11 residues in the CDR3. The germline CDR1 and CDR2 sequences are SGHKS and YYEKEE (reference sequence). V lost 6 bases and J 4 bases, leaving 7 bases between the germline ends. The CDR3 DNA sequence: TGTGCCAGCACCCAATCCACTGAAGCTTTCTTT. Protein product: CASTQSTEAFF.

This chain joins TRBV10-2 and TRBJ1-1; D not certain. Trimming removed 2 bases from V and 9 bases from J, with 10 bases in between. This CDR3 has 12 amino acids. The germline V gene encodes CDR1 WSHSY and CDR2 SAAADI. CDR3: CASSEEGSKAFF. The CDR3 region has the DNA TGCGCCAGCAGTGAGGAGGGCTCGAAAGCTTTCTTT.

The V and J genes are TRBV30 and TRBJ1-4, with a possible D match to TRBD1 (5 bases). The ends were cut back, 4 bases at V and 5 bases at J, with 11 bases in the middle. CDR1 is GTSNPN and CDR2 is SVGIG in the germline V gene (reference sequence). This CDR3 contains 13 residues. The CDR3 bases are TGTGCCTGGAACGCAGGGTTAAATGAAAAACTGTTTTTT. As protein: CAWNAGLNEKLFF.

The CDR3 spells CASGRGAGGTDTQYF. CDR3 in DNA: TGTGCTAGTGGTAGAGGAGCGGGGGGCACAGATACGCAGTATTTT. The rearrangement uses TRBV12-5 and TRBJ2-3, with TRBD2 identical over 8 bases. The ends lost 5 bases at V and 1 base at J; junction bases unmatched: 5. The CDR3 has 15 residues. Germline values: CDR1 LGHNT, CDR2 FRNRAP.

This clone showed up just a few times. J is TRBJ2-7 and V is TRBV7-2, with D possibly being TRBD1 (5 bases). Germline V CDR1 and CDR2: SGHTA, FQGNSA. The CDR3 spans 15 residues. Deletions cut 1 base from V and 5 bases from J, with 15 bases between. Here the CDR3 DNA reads TGTGCCAGCAGCTTAGATTTCGGCAGGGTGGACGAGCAGTACTTC. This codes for CASSLDFGRVDEQYF.

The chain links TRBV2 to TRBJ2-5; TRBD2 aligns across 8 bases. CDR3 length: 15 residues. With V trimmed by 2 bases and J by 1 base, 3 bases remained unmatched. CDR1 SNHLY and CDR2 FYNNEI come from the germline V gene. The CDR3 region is CASSEYRGGQETQYF. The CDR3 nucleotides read TGTGCCAGCAGTGAATACCGGGGGGGCCAAGAGACCCAGTACTTC.

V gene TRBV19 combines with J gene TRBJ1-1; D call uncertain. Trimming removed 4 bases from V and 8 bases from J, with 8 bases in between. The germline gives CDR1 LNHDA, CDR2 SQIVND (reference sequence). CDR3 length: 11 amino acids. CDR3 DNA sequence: TGTGCCAGTAGTACAGGATCAGAAGCTTTCTTT. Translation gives CASSTGSEAFF.

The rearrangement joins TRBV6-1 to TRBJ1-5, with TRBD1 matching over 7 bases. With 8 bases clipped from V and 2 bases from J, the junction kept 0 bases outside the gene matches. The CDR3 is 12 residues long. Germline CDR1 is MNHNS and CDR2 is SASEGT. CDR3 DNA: TGTGCCAGCCAGGGGGGCAATCAGCCCCAGCATTTT. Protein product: CASQGGNQPQHF.

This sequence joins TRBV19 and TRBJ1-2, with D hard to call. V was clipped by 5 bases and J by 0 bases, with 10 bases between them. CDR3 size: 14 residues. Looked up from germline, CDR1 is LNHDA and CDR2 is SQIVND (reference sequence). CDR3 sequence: CASSFPGTNYGYTF. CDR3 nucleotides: TGTGCCAGTAGTTTCCCGGGAACTAACTATGGCTACACCTTC.

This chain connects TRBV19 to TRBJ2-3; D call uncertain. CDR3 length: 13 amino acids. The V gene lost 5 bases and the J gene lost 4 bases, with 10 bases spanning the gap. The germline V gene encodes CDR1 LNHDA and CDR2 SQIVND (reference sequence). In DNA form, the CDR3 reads TGTGCCAGTAGTCATAAGAGATCAGATACGCAGTATTTT. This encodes CASSHKRSDTQYF.

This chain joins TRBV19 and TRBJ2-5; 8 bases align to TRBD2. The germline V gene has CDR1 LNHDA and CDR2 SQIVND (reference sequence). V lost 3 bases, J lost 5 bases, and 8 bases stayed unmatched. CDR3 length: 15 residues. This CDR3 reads CASSMTREGRETQYF. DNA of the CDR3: TGTGCCAGTAGTATGACTCGGGAGGGCCGGGAGACCCAGTACTTC.

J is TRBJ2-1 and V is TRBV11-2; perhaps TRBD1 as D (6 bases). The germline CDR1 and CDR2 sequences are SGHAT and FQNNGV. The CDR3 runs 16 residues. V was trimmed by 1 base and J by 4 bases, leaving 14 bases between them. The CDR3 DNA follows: TGTGCCAGCAGCTTAGGCGCCGGGACAAATTACAATGAGCAGTTCTTC. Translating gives CASSLGAGTNYNEQFF.

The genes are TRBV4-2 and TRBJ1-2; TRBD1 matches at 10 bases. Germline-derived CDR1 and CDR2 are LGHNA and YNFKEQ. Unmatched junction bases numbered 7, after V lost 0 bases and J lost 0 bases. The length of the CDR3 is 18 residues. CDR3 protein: CASSQDGGQGLANYGYTF. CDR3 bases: TGTGCCAGCAGCCAAGATGGGGGACAGGGGCTAGCTAACTATGGCTACACCTTC.

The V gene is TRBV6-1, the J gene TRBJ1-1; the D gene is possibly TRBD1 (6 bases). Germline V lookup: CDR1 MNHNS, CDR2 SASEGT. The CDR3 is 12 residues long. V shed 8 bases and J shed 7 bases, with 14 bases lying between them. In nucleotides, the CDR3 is TGTGCCAGCCGAACCATGGACAGTGAAGCTTTCTTT. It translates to CASRTMDSEAFF.

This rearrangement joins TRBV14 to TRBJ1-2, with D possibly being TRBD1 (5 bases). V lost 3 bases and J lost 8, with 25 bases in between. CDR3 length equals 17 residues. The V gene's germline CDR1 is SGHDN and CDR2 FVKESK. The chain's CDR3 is CASSHWPKGPTSVGYTF. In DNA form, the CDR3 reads TGTGCCAGCAGCCATTGGCCAAAGGGGCCGACCTCGGTGGGCTACACCTTC.

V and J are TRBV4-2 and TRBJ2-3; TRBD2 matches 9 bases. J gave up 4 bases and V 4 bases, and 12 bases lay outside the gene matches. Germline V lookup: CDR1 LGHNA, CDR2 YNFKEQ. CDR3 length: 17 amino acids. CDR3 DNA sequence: TGTGCCAGCAGCCTTATTTGGGCGGGAGGGCTCCCAGATACGCAGTATTTT. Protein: CASSLIWAGGLPDTQYF.

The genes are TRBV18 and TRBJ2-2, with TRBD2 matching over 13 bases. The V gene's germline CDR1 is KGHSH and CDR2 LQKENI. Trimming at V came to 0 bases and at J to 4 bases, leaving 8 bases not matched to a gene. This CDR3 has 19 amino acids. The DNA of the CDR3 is TGTGCCAGCTCACCACCTGTCCGACTAGCGGGAGGAGTCACCGGGGAGCTGTTTTTT. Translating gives CASSPPVRLAGGVTGELFF.

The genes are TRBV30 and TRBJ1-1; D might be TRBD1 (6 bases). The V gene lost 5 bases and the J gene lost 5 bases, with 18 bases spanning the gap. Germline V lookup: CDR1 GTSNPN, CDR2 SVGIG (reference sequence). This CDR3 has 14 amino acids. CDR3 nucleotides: TGTGCCTGGTCCCGCGGGGGGGCAAGGACTGAAGCTTTCTTT. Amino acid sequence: CAWSRGGARTEAFF.

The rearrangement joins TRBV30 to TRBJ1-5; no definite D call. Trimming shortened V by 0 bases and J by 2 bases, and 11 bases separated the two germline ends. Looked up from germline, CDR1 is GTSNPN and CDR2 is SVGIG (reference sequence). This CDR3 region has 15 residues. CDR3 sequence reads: CAWSVLGRGNQPQHF. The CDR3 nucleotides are TGTGCCTGGAGTGTACTCGGGAGGGGCAATCAGCCCCAGCATTTT.

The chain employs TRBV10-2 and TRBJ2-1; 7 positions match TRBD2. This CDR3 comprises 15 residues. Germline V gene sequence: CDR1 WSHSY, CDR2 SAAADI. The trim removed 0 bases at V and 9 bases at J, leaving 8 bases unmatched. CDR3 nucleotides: TGCGCCAGCAGTGAGTCGTTTATCCCGGGGGGTGAGCAGTTCTTC. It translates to CASSESFIPGGEQFF.